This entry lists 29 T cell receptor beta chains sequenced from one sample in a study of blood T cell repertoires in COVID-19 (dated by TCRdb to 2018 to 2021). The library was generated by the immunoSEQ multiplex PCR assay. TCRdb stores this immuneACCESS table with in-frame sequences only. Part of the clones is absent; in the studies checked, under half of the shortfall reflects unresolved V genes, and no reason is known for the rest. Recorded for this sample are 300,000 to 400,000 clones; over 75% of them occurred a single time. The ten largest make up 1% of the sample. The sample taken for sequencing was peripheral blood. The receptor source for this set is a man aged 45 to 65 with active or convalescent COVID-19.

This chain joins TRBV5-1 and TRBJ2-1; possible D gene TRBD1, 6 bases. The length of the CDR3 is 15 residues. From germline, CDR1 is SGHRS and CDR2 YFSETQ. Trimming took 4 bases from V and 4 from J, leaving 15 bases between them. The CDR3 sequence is CASSIQGLEYNEQFF. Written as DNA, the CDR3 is TGCGCCAGCAGCATACAGGGCTTGGAGTACAATGAGCAGTTCTTC.

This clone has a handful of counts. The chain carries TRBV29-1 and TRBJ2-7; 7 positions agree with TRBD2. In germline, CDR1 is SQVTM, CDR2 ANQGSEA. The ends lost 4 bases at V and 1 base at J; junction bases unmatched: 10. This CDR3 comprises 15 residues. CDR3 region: CSVVGYRRGSYEQYF. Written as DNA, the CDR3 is TGCAGCGTTGTGGGTTATCGGCGGGGGTCCTACGAGCAGTACTTC.

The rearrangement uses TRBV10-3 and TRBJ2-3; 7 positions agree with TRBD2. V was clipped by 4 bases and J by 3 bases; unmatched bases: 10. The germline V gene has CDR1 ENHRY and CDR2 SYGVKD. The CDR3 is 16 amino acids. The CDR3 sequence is CAISAGTTFGTDTQYF. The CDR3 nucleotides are TGTGCCATCAGTGCCGGGACTACCTTTGGGACAGATACGCAGTATTTT.

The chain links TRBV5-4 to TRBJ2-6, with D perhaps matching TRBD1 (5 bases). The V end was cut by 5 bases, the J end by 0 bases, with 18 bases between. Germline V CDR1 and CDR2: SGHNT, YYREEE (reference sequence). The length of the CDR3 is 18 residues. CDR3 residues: CASSTGPPRNSGANVLTF. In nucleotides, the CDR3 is TGTGCCAGCAGTACAGGACCCCCTAGAAACTCTGGGGCCAACGTCCTGACTTTC.

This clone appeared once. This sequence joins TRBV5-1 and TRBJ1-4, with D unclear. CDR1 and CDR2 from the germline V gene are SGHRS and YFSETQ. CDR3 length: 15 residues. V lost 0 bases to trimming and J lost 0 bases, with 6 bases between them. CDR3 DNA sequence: TGCGCCAGCAGCTTGGGACATGCAACTAATGAAAAACTGTTTTTT. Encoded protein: CASSLGHATNEKLFF.

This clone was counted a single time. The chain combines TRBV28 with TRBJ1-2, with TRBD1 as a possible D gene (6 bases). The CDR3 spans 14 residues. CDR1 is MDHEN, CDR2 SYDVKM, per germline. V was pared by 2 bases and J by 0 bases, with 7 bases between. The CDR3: CASSLGQTNYGYTF. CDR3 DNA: TGTGCCAGCAGTTTAGGACAGACTAACTATGGCTACACCTTC.

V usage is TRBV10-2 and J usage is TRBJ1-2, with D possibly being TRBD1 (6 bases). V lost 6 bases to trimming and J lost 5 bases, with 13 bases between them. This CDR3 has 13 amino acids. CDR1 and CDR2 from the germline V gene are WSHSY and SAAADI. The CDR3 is CASSNTGQYGYTF. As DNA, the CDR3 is TGCGCCAGCAGCAACACAGGACAGTATGGCTACACCTTC.

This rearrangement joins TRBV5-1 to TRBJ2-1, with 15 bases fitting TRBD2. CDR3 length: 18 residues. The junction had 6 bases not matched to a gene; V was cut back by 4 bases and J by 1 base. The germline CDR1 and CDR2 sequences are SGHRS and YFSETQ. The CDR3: CASSPRGLAGGSYNEQFF. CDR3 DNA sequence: TGCGCCAGCAGCCCCCGGGGACTAGCGGGAGGATCCTACAATGAGCAGTTCTTC.

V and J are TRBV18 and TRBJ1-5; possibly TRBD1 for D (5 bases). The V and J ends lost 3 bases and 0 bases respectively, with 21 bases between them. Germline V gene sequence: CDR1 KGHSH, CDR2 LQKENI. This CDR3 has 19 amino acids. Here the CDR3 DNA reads TGTGCCAGCTCACCCCTTGGCGGGGGTGGAACTTATAGCAATCAGCCCCAGCATTTT. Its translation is CASSPLGGGGTYSNQPQHF.

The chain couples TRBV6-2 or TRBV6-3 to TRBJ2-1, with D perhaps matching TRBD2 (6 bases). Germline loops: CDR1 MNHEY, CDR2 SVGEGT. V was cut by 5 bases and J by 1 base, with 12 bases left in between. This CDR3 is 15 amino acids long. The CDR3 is CASSLPRGSYNEQFF. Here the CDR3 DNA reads TGTGCCAGCAGTCTCCCGCGGGGATCCTACAATGAGCAGTTCTTC.

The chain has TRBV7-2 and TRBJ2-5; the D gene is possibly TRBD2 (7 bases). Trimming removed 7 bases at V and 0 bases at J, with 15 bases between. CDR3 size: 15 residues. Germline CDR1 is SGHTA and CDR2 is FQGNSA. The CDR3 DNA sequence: TGTGCCAGCAAAACGGGGGGCTCGTACCAAGAGACCCAGTACTTC. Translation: CASKTGGSYQETQYF.

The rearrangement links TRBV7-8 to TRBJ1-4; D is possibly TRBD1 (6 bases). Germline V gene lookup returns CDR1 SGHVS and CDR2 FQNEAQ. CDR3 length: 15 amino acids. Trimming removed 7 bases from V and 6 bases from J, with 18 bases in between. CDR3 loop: CASTRRTGSDEKLFF. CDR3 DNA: TGTGCCAGCACTCGAAGAACAGGGTCGGATGAAAAACTGTTTTTT.

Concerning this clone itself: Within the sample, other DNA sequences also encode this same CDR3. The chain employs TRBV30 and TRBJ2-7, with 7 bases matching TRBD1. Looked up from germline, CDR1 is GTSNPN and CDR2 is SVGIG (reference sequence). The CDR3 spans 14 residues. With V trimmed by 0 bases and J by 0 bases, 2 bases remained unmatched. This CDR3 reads CAWSVGGSSYEQYF. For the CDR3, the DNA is TGTGCCTGGAGTGTAGGGGGCAGCTCCTACGAGCAGTACTTC. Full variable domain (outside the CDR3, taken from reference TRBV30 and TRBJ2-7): SQTIHQWPATLVQPVGSPLSLECTVEGTSNPNLYWYRQAAGRGLQLLFYSVGIGQISSEVPQNLSASRPQDRQFILSSKKLLLSDSGFYLCAWSVGGSSYEQYFGPGTRLTVT.

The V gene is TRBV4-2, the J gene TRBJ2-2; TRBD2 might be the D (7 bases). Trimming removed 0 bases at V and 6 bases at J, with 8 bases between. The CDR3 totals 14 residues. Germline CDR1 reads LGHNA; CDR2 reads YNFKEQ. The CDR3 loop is CASSQEGGPGELFF. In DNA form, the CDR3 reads TGTGCCAGCAGCCAAGAGGGGGGGCCCGGGGAGCTGTTTTTT.

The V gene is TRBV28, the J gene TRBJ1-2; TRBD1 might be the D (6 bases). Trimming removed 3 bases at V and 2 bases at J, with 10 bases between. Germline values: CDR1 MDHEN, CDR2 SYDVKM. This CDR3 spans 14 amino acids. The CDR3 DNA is TGTGCCAGCAGTTTGACAGGAGAAAACTATGGCTACACCTTC. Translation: CASSLTGENYGYTF.

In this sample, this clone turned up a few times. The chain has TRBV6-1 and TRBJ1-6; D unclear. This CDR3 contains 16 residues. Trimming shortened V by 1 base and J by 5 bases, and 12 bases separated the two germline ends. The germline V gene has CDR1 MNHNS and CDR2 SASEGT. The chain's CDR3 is CASSEVVDGDNSPLHF. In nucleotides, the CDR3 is TGTGCCAGCAGTGAAGTCGTCGACGGAGATAATTCACCCCTCCACTTT.

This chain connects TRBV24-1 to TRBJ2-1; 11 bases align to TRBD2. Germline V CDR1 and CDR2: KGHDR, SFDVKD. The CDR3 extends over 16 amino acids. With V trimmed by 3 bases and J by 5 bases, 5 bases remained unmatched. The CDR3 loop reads CATSDPGLAVNNEQFF. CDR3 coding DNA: TGTGCCACCAGTGATCCGGGACTAGCGGTAAACAATGAGCAGTTCTTC.

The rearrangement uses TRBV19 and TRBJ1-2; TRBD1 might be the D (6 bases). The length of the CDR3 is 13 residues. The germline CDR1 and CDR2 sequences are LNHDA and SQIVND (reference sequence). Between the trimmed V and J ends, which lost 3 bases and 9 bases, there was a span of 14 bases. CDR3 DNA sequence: TGTGCCAGTAGTATTGGGACATCCCGTAGCTACACCTTC. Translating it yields CASSIGTSRSYTF.

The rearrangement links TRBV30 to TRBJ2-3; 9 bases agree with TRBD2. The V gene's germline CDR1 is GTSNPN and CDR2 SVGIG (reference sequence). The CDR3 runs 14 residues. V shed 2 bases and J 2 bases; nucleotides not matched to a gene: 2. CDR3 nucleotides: TGTGCCTGGAGTCCTAGCGGGGTCACAGATACGCAGTATTTT. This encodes CAWSPSGVTDTQYF.

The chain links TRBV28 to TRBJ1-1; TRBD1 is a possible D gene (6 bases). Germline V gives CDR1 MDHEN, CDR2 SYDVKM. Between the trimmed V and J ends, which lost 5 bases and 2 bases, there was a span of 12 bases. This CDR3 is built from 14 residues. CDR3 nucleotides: TGTGCCAGCAGTGACGGGACAAAAAACACTGAAGCTTTCTTT. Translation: CASSDGTKNTEAFF. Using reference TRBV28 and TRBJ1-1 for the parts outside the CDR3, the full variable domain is DVKVTQSSRYLVKRTGEKVFLECVQDMDHENMFWYRQDPGLGLRLIYFSYDVKMKEKGDIPEGYSVSREKKERFSLILESASTNQTSMYLCASSDGTKNTEAFFGQGTRLTVV.

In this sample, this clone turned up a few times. The DNA for the CDR3 is TGTGCCAGCAGGGCAGGGGGCTACGAGCAGTACTTC. Translation gives CASRAGGYEQYF. The gene calls are TRBV6-5 and TRBJ2-7, with 7 bases matching TRBD1. Germline CDR1 and CDR2: MNHEY and SVGAGI. J was trimmed by 3 bases and V by 6 bases; bases with no gene match: 2. This CDR3 is 12 amino acids long.

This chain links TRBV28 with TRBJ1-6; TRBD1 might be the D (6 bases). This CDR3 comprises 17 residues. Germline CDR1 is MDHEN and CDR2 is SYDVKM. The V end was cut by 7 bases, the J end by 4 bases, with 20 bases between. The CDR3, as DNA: TGTGCCAGCACCCCCTTAGGGGGGGCCCATTATAATTCACCCCTCCACTTT. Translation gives CASTPLGGAHYNSPLHF.

The CDR3 DNA sequence: TGTGCCACCAGTCCGGGACTAGCGAGACTTTACGAGCAGTACTTC. This gives the protein CATSPGLARLYEQYF. This rearrangement joins TRBV24-1 to TRBJ2-7; 10 bases line up with TRBD2. The length of the CDR3 is 15 residues. In germline, CDR1 is KGHDR, CDR2 SFDVKD. The V gene end was trimmed by 6 bases and the J gene end by 4 bases; junction bases not matched to a gene: 8.

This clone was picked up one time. CDR3: CASSLTGLFYGYTF. CDR3 DNA: TGTGCCAGCAGCTTGACAGGGTTATTCTATGGCTACACCTTC. The chain links TRBV5-6 to TRBJ1-2, with D possibly matching TRBD1 (6 bases). The CDR3 contains 14 residues. Trimming removed 1 base from V and 4 bases from J, with 11 bases in between. Germline V CDR1 and CDR2: SGHDT, YYEEEE.

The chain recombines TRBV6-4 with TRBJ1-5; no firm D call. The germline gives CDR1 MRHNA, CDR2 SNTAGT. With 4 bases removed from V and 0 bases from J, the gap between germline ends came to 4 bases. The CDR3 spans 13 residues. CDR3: CASSADSNQPQHF. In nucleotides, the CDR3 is TGTGCCAGCAGTGCAGATAGCAATCAGCCCCAGCATTTT.

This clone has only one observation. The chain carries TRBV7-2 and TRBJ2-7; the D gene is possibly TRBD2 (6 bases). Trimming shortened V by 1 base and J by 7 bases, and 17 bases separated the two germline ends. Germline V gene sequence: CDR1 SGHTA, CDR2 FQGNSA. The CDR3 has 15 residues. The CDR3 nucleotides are TGTGCCAGCAGCTTAGAAGCCAGGGCGGGACGGGAGCAGTACTTC. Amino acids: CASSLEARAGREQYF.

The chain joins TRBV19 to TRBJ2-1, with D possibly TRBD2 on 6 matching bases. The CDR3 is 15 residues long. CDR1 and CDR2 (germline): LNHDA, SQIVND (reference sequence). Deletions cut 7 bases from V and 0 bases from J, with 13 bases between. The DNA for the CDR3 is TGTGCCAGTACTGTAGCGGTGAGCTCCTACAATGAGCAGTTCTTC. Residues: CASTVAVSSYNEQFF.

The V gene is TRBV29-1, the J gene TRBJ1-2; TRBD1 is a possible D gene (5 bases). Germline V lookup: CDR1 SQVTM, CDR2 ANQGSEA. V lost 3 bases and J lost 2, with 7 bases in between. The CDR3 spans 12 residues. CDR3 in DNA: TGCAGCGTTGACAGGGTGAACTATGGCTACACCTTC. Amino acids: CSVDRVNYGYTF.

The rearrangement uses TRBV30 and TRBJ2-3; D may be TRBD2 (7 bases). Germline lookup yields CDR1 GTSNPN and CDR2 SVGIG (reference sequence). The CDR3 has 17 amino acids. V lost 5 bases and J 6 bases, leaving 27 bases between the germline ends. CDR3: CAWFRGRVERGRDTQYF. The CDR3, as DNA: TGTGCCTGGTTCAGGGGTAGGGTGGAGCGGGGAAGGGATACGCAGTATTTT. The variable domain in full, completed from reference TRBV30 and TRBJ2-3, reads SQTIHQWPATLVQPVGSPLSLECTVEGTSNPNLYWYRQAAGRGLQLLFYSVGIGQISSEVPQNLSASRPQDRQFILSSKKLLLSDSGFYLCAWFRGRVERGRDTQYFGPGTRLTVL.